These T cell receptor beta chains were read from a single sample in a study of T-cell reconstitution after alpha-beta-depleted transplantation in children. TCRdb fed the PCR reads into MiXCR, producing one record per CDR3 protein. The sample records more than 85,000 distinct CDR3 sequences, about 7.5% being singletons. This sample comprised PBMCs, obtained before TCRalphabeta/CD19-depleted stem cell transplant. The source of these receptors is a boy between 2 and 10 years old with acute lymphoblastic leukemia, due to receive a stem cell transplant. Both conserved end residues are part of each CDR3. The order of the fields is V gene, CDR3 protein.

v_call: TRBV20-1; cdr3_aa: CSARDDRALGQYF
v_call: TRBV11-2; cdr3_aa: CASSLVAGGRFRTDTQYF
v_call: TRBV7-2; cdr3_aa: CASSLGGGANQPQHF
v_call: TRBV11-2; cdr3_aa: CASSLAPSSQPQHF
v_call: TRBV29-1; cdr3_aa: CSVALGQGNQPQHF
v_call: TRBV18; cdr3_aa: CASSPGTSQPQHF
v_call: TRBV5-1; cdr3_aa: CASSLRGSGNTIYF
v_call: TRBV27; cdr3_aa: CASSPTAFHTGELFF
v_call: TRBV7-9; cdr3_aa: CASSLTLAGTDTQYF
v_call: TRBV12-3/TRBV12-4; cdr3_aa: CASSFRGRYYGYTF
v_call: TRBV15; cdr3_aa: CATTVSGPSTEAFF
v_call: TRBV2; cdr3_aa: CACCTRLAGGYSYNEQFF